A single sample is the source of the 3 T cell receptor beta chains below, sequenced in a study of blood T cell repertoires in COVID-19. Sequencing was performed with immunoSEQ multiplex PCR; in TCRdb, only in-frame clones are kept and a portion is missing. Of under 300,000 clones in the sample, 86% were seen once. The sample comprised peripheral blood. These receptors originate from a woman aged 30 to 39 with active or convalescent COVID-19.

This clone has only a few counts. J is TRBJ1-2 and V is TRBV2; 7 positions agree with TRBD1. CDR3 length: 15 residues. The germline V gene encodes CDR1 SNHLY and CDR2 FYNNEI. The V gene end was trimmed by 11 bases and the J gene end by 4 bases; junction bases not matched to a gene: 16. In DNA form, the CDR3 reads TGTGCCGGGCGACAGGGTTCCCCTTTTGGCTATGGCTACACCTTC. The encoded protein is CAGRQGSPFGYGYTF.

This clone was seen more than once but under ten times. V usage is TRBV19 and J usage is TRBJ2-1; possible D gene TRBD2, 6 bases. The germline gives CDR1 LNHDA, CDR2 SQIVND (reference sequence). There are 18 residues in the CDR3. Trimming removed 0 bases from V and 3 bases from J, with 18 bases in between. CDR3 coding DNA: TGTGCCAGTAGTATAGATAGTCTAGCGAGTTGGCACTACAATGAGCAGTTCTTC. The encoded protein is CASSIDSLASWHYNEQFF.

V usage is TRBV12-3 or TRBV12-4 and J usage is TRBJ2-3; D call uncertain. This CDR3 comprises 13 residues. Trimming took 8 bases from V and 5 from J, leaving 14 bases between them. The CDR3 loop reads CASSPLLLDTQYF. CDR3 bases: TGTGCCAGCTCCCCTCTGTTACTAGATACGCAGTATTTT.